Listed below are T cell receptor beta chains from one sample, sequenced in a study of T cell responses to AZD1222 COVID-19 vaccine. Profiling relied on immunoSEQ multiplex PCR, and the TCRdb table lists in-frame clones only, not all of them. The repertoire holds some 94,000 clones, with 70% to 90% as singletons. This sample comprised peripheral blood, obtained on day 0 of AZD1222 vaccination. All receptors come from an adult in good health. The conserved cysteine and the conserved F or W are not part of the CDR3 here.

CDR3aa	j_gene	v_gene
ASSQARAGGNNEQF	TRBJ2-1	TRBV4-2
ASSTGTGSDTEAF	TRBJ1-1	TRBV18
ASSSNAGAAGGYT	TRBJ1-2	TRBV7-2
ASSRTGFSGNTIY	TRBJ1-3	TRBV4-2
ASSEEKRNQPQH	TRBJ1-5	TRBV2
ASSYKGNTEAF	TRBJ1-1	TRBV6-2/TRBV6-3
ASSFTQGAYNSPLH	TRBJ1-6	TRBV14
ASSAVGRDQPQH	TRBJ1-5	TRBV7-2
ASSMPFGGEANYGYT	TRBJ1-2	TRBV19
SANRDTEAF	TRBJ1-1	TRBV20-1
ASSPGQTLNQPQH	TRBJ1-5	TRBV18
ATSRGRTYNEQF	TRBJ2-1	TRBV15
ASSSFGTSGSYEQF	TRBJ2-1	TRBV19
ASSYRDRPVSPLH	TRBJ1-6	TRBV6-5
ATSDRTEAF	TRBJ1-1	TRBV24-1
ASSLRDRGFGEKLF	TRBJ1-4	TRBV7-6
ASSYSSGPYEQY	TRBJ2-7	TRBV6-2/TRBV6-3
ASSYVADRGSLEQF	TRBJ2-1	TRBV6-5
ASSPMSAVELF	TRBJ2-2	TRBV3-1/TRBV3-2
ASSLAGQSSGANVLT	TRBJ2-6	TRBV5-4
ASSPGTSVPGWQF	TRBJ2-1	TRBV25-1
ASSPDDSSSYNEQF	TRBJ2-1	TRBV4-3
ASSQQGLGNQPQH	TRBJ1-5	TRBV6-5
ASSYSWQSGNTEAF	TRBJ1-1	TRBV6-5
ASSQDLGLRNQPQH	TRBJ1-5	TRBV4-1
SVVQAGDTEAF	TRBJ1-1	TRBV29-1
ASNPDRVGQPQH	TRBJ1-5	TRBV6-6
ASSLGSGYGYT	TRBJ1-2	TRBV5-4
SVRDSPSIGNEQF	TRBJ2-1	TRBV29-1
ASSGDRATDTQY	TRBJ2-3	TRBV10-1
ASSQDLGDRNNEQF	TRBJ2-1	TRBV4-3
ASSYLETQY	TRBJ2-5	TRBV6-2/TRBV6-3
ASRITGGGYEQY	TRBJ2-7	TRBV6-5
ASSPVGASYGYT	TRBJ1-2	TRBV4-3
ASSQDLLGTQMNTEAF	TRBJ1-1	TRBV4-1
ASSTGLAGGLQF	TRBJ2-1	TRBV6-4
ASSERSGQVEAF	TRBJ1-1	TRBV6-1
ASSADRAQETQY	TRBJ2-5	TRBV2
ASSQDWGQPYEQY	TRBJ2-7	TRBV4-2
ASSSRLSGANVLT	TRBJ2-6	TRBV27
ASKDRASGGELF	TRBJ2-2	TRBV7-9
ASSPTPAGPLH	TRBJ1-6	TRBV11-3
ASSPTPSGVGGGYT	TRBJ1-2	TRBV28
ASSRGRARSSHNEQF	TRBJ2-1	TRBV3-1/TRBV3-2
ASSSTLSTGYNEQF	TRBJ2-1	TRBV5-6
ASSGAGGTDTQY	TRBJ2-3	TRBV2
ASSLGLGFNEKLF	TRBJ1-4	TRBV7-2
ASSPFPGQGAAVDGYT	TRBJ1-2	TRBV18
ATSPPGAGYQETQY	TRBJ2-5	TRBV15